These T cell receptor beta chains were read from a single sample in a study of vaccination effects on CD4 cells after COVID-19. Only in-frame clones appear in the TCRdb table, and some are missing; sequencing was by immunoSEQ multiplex PCR. The sample carries approximately 70,000 clones, about 73% recorded once. The antigens for these receptors are not known. The sample in question was CD4+ T cells from PBMCs cultured without peptide, obtained after COVID-19 vaccination. The receptors originated from a human donor who received a COVID-19 vaccine. CDR3s include the opening cysteine and the closing phenylalanine or tryptophan. A D gene is named only where the DNA matches it firmly. For some rows the clone size is stated as once, few or many, or as a class when expanded; others skip it.

CDR3 protein: CASSLSQGGPGELFF; CDR3 DNA: TGTGCCAGCAGCTTAAGTCAGGGGGGGCCCGGGGAGCTGTTTTTT; D gene: -; J gene: TRBJ2-2; clone size: -; V gene: TRBV7-3
CDR3 protein: CASSLVAGSTEAFF; CDR3 DNA: TGCGCCAGCAGCTTGGTTGCGGGGAGCACTGAAGCTTTCTTT; D gene: -; J gene: TRBJ1-1; clone size: -; V gene: TRBV5-1
CDR3 protein: CASSYSGGGRKDTQYF; CDR3 DNA: TGTGCCAGCAGTTACTCGGGTGGGGGTAGGAAAGATACGCAGTATTTT; D gene: -; J gene: TRBJ2-3; clone size: -; V gene: TRBV6-5
CDR3 protein: CASSVTSGGWAGELFF; CDR3 DNA: TGCGCCAGCAGTGTGACTAGCGGGGGGTGGGCCGGGGAGCTGTTTTTT; D gene: TRBD2; J gene: TRBJ2-2; clone size: -; V gene: TRBV10-2
CDR3 protein: CASNPGTGENDPYGYTF; CDR3 DNA: TGTGCCAGCAACCCAGGGACAGGGGAAAACGACCCATACGGCTACACCTTC; D gene: TRBD1; J gene: TRBJ1-2; clone size: -; V gene: TRBV28
CDR3 protein: CASSSQGLDGYTF; CDR3 DNA: TGTGCCAGCTCATCCCAGGGATTGGATGGCTACACCTTC; D gene: -; J gene: TRBJ1-2; clone size: -; V gene: TRBV18
CDR3 protein: CASSGGTGGFTEAFF; CDR3 DNA: TGTGCCAGCAGTGGGGGGACAGGGGGTTTCACTGAAGCTTTCTTT; D gene: TRBD1; J gene: TRBJ1-1; clone size: -; V gene: TRBV6-2/TRBV6-3
CDR3 protein: CASGLHRGITIYF; CDR3 DNA: TGTGCTAGTGGTTTACACAGGGGTATCACCATATATTTT; D gene: TRBD1; J gene: TRBJ1-3; clone size: -; V gene: TRBV12-5
CDR3 protein: CASSWSGTASYNEQFF; CDR3 DNA: TGCGCCAGCAGCTGGTCCGGGACAGCATCCTACAATGAGCAGTTCTTC; D gene: TRBD1; J gene: TRBJ2-1; clone size: -; V gene: TRBV5-1
CDR3 protein: CASSPSLGVGEKLFF; CDR3 DNA: TGTGCCAGCAGCCCGTCACTCGGAGTGGGAGAAAAACTGTTTTTT; D gene: -; J gene: TRBJ1-4; clone size: -; V gene: TRBV9
CDR3 protein: CASSASSGGQTEAFF; CDR3 DNA: TGTGCCAGCAGCGCTTCCTCAGGGGGCCAAACTGAAGCTTTCTTT; D gene: TRBD1; J gene: TRBJ1-1; clone size: few; V gene: TRBV28
CDR3 protein: CASSYSLTVNTEAFF; CDR3 DNA: TGTGCCAGCAGTTACTCACTGACAGTTAACACTGAAGCTTTCTTT; D gene: -; J gene: TRBJ1-1; clone size: -; V gene: TRBV6-5
CDR3 protein: CASSLAGSTDTQYF; CDR3 DNA: TGTGCCAGCAGTTTAGCGGGGAGCACAGATACGCAGTATTTT; D gene: TRBD2; J gene: TRBJ2-3; clone size: -; V gene: TRBV6-5
CDR3 protein: CASSDRRGSGNTIYF; CDR3 DNA: TGCGCCAGCAGTGACCGACGAGGATCTGGAAACACCATATATTTT; D gene: -; J gene: TRBJ1-3; clone size: few; V gene: TRBV10-1
CDR3 protein: CASTRLGPNQPQHF; CDR3 DNA: TGTGCCAGCACCCGGCTGGGGCCCAATCAGCCCCAGCATTTT; D gene: -; J gene: TRBJ1-5; clone size: few; V gene: TRBV27
CDR3 protein: CASSLSLDRVGWDTQYF; CDR3 DNA: TGTGCCAGCAGTTTATCGCTGGACAGGGTGGGCTGGGATACGCAGTATTTT; D gene: TRBD1; J gene: TRBJ2-3; clone size: -; V gene: TRBV27
CDR3 protein: CASPGQLNYGYTF; CDR3 DNA: TGTGCCAGCCCGGGACAGCTAAACTATGGCTACACCTTC; D gene: TRBD1; J gene: TRBJ1-2; clone size: -; V gene: TRBV12-3/TRBV12-4
CDR3 protein: CASSELGGSYNEQFF; CDR3 DNA: TGTGCCAGCAGTGAACTCGGGGGGTCCTACAATGAGCAGTTCTTC; D gene: TRBD2; J gene: TRBJ2-1; clone size: once; V gene: TRBV2
CDR3 protein: CSASLRERYGYTF; CDR3 DNA: TGCAGTGCTAGTCTCAGGGAGCGCTATGGCTACACCTTC; D gene: -; J gene: TRBJ1-2; clone size: -; V gene: TRBV20-1